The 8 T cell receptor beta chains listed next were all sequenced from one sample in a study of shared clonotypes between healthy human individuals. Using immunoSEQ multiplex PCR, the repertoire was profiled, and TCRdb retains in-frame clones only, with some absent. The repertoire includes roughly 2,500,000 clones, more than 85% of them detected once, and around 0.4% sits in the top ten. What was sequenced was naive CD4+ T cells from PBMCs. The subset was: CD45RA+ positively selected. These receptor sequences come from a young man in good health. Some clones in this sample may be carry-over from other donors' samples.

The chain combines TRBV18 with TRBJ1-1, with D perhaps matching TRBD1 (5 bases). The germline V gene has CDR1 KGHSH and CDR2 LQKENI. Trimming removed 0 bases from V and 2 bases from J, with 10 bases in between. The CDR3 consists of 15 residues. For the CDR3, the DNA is TGTGCCAGCTCACCACCCAGCCAGGGCAACACTGAAGCTTTCTTT. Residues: CASSPPSQGNTEAFF. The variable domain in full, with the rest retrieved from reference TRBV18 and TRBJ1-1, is NAGVMQNPRHLVRRRGQEARLRCSPMKGHSHVYWYRQLPEEGLKFMVYLQKENIIDESGMPKERFSAEFPKEGPSILRIQQVVRGDSAAYFCASSPPSQGNTEAFFGQGTRLTVV.

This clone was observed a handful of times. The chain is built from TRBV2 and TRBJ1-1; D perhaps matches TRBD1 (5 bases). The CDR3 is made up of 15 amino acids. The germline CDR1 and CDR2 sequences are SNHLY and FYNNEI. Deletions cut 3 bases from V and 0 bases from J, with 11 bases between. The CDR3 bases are TGTGCCAGCAGTGATACAGGACACCTGAACACTGAAGCTTTCTTT. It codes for CASSDTGHLNTEAFF.

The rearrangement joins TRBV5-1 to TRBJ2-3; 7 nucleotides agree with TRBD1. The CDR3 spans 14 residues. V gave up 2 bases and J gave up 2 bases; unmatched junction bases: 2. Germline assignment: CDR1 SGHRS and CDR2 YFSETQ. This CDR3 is CASSLQGTTDTQYF. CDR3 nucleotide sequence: TGCGCCAGCAGCTTACAGGGGACCACAGATACGCAGTATTTT. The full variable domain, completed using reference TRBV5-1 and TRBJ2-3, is KAGVTQTPRYLIKTRGQQVTLSCSPISGHRSVSWYQQTPGQGLQFLFEYFSETQRNKGNFPGRFSGRQFSNSRSEMNVSTLELGDSALYLCASSLQGTTDTQYFGPGTRLTVL.

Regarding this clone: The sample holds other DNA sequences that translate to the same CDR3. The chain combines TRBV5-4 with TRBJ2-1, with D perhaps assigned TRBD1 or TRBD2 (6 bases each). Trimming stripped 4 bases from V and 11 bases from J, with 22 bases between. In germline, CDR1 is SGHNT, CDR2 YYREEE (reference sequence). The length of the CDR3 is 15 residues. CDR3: CASSHNGGLAPQQFF. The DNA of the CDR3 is TGTGCCAGCAGCCATAACGGGGGCTTGGCCCCGCAGCAGTTCTTC.

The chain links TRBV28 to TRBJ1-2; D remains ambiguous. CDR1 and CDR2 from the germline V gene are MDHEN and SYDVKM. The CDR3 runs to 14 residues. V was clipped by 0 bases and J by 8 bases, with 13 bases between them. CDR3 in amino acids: CASSLWEEKDGYTF. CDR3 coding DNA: TGTGCCAGCAGTTTATGGGAGGAGAAGGACGGCTACACCTTC.

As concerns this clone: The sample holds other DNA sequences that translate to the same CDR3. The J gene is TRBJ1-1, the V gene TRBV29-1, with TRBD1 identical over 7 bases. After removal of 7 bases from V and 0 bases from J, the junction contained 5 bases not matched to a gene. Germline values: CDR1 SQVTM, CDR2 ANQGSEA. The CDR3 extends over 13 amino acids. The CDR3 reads CSARGQMNTEAFF. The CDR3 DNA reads TGCAGCGCTAGGGGACAGATGAACACTGAAGCTTTCTTT.

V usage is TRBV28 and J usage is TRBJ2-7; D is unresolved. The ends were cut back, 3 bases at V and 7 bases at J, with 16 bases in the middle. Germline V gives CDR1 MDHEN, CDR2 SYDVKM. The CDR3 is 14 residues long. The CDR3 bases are TGTGCCAGCAGTTTGGTCACCTCCACTTGGGAGCAGTACTTC. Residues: CASSLVTSTWEQYF.

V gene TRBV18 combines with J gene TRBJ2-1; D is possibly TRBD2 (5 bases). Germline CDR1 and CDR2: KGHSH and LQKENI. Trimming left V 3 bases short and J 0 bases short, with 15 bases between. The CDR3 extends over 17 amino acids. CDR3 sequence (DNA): TGTGCCAGCTCACCCCTCCACACTAGTCCCTCCTACAATGAGCAGTTCTTC. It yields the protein CASSPLHTSPSYNEQFF.